The present entry profiles one T cell receptor (beta chain) with its context. The data were taken from a study of technical replicates of blood from a few donors. This CDR3 is built from 12 residues. V dropped 0 bases and J dropped 6 bases, with 6 bases sitting between them. Germline V gene sequence: CDR1 SGHNT, CDR2 YYREEE (reference sequence). The method was immunoSEQ multiplex PCR; TCRdb's version includes in-frame clones alone and lacks a portion of them. Of some 11,000 clones in the sample, approximately 93% were seen once. The sequenced sample was PBMCs. The genes are TRBV5-4 and TRBJ1-1; D may be TRBD1 (5 bases). This clonotype was obtained from a human donor in good health. This CDR3 reads CASSLGDSEAFF. CDR3 sequence (DNA): TGTGCCAGCAGCTTGGGGGACTCTGAAGCTTTCTTT.